The rows below give T cell receptor beta chains drawn from one sample of a study of cytomegalovirus exposure and HLA in healthy donors. Measured with immunoSEQ multiplex PCR; TCRdb has only the in-frame clones, and not every one. This table has just over 150,000 clones, 75% to 80% appearing once. The sequenced material came from PBMCs. The origin of the receptors is a woman aged 45-65 years in good health and CMV-seropositive. CDR3s include the opening cysteine and the closing phenylalanine or tryptophan. The order of the fields is clone size, CDR3 length, J gene, V gene, D gene, CDR3 DNA, CDR3 protein. A D gene is named only where the DNA matches it firmly. Clone size is stated in some rows and not others, as once, few, many or a class when expanded.

abundance: -; len: 14; j_gene: TRBJ2-1; v_gene: TRBV14; d_gene: -; CDR3nt: TGTGCCAGCAGCCAAGGGGCACTAGACAATGAGCAGTTCTTC; CDR3aa: CASSQGALDNEQFF
abundance: -; len: 15; j_gene: TRBJ2-1; v_gene: TRBV6-5; d_gene: -; CDR3nt: TGTGCCAGCAGGCCCGGGGGAGGCGAGGGGTATGAGCAGTTCTTC; CDR3aa: CASRPGGGEGYEQFF
abundance: -; len: 16; j_gene: TRBJ2-1; v_gene: TRBV6-5; d_gene: TRBD2; CDR3nt: TGTGCCAGCAGTTCCGGGGGTGGCGGGAGGGGAAATGAGCAGTTCTTC; CDR3aa: CASSSGGGGRGNEQFF
abundance: -; len: 16; j_gene: TRBJ2-2; v_gene: TRBV7-3; d_gene: -; CDR3nt: TGTGCCAGCAGCTTAAGACCAGGGGAGATGACCGGGGAGCTGTTTTTT; CDR3aa: CASSLRPGEMTGELFF
abundance: -; len: 15; j_gene: TRBJ2-3; v_gene: TRBV5-1; d_gene: TRBD1; CDR3nt: TGCGCCAGCAGCCCAGCGGGACAGGGCTCAGATACGCAGTATTTT; CDR3aa: CASSPAGQGSDTQYF
abundance: -; len: 13; j_gene: TRBJ1-1; v_gene: TRBV5-6; d_gene: -; CDR3nt: TGTGCCAGCAGCTTGGGGGGCAGTACTGAAGCTTTCTTT; CDR3aa: CASSLGGSTEAFF
abundance: -; len: 15; j_gene: TRBJ1-3; v_gene: TRBV4-3; d_gene: -; CDR3nt: TGCGCCAGCAGCCAAGTCCAGGGGCCCGGAAACACCATATATTTT; CDR3aa: CASSQVQGPGNTIYF
abundance: few; len: 14; j_gene: TRBJ2-5; v_gene: TRBV11-2; d_gene: TRBD2; CDR3nt: TGTGCCAGCAGTCAGACTAGCGATGAAGAGACCCAGTACTTC; CDR3aa: CASSQTSDEETQYF
abundance: -; len: 14; j_gene: TRBJ1-1; v_gene: TRBV13; d_gene: TRBD1; CDR3nt: TGTGCCAGCAGGGAGTGGACAGGGGAGGCTGAAGCTTTCTTT; CDR3aa: CASREWTGEAEAFF
abundance: -; len: 15; j_gene: TRBJ1-1; v_gene: TRBV9; d_gene: -; CDR3nt: TGTGCCAGCAGCGTAGCTACTGGGAGGCCCACTGAAGCTTTCTTT; CDR3aa: CASSVATGRPTEAFF
abundance: few; len: 17; j_gene: TRBJ2-5; v_gene: TRBV13; d_gene: TRBD2; CDR3nt: TGTGCCAGCAGCTCTAGACGGACTAGCGGGGTAAAAGAGACCCAGTACTTC; CDR3aa: CASSSRRTSGVKETQYF
abundance: few; len: 18; j_gene: TRBJ2-3; v_gene: TRBV29-1; d_gene: -; CDR3nt: TGCAGCGTTGAAGATCGGGTGGGCCTTAGCGGAAGCACAGATACGCAGTATTTT; CDR3aa: CSVEDRVGLSGSTDTQYF
abundance: once; len: 16; j_gene: TRBJ2-2; v_gene: TRBV4-3; d_gene: -; CDR3nt: TGCGCCAGCAGCCATGCCAGGGAATATGACACCGGGGAGCTGTTTTTT; CDR3aa: CASSHAREYDTGELFF
abundance: -; len: 11; j_gene: TRBJ2-1; v_gene: TRBV2; d_gene: TRBD2; CDR3nt: TGTGCCAGCAGCAGTAGCGGGGTGCAGTTCTTC; CDR3aa: CASSSSGVQFF
abundance: -; len: 14; j_gene: TRBJ2-6; v_gene: TRBV5-1; d_gene: -; CDR3nt: TGCGCCAGCAGCTTGGTGGGGCAGGTGAACGTCCTGACTTTC; CDR3aa: CASSLVGQVNVLTF
abundance: few; len: 13; j_gene: TRBJ2-7; v_gene: TRBV10-3; d_gene: -; CDR3nt: TGTGCCACCCGCGACAGGTTGGCCTACGAGCAGTACTTC; CDR3aa: CATRDRLAYEQYF
abundance: -; len: 12; j_gene: TRBJ1-2; v_gene: TRBV25-1; d_gene: -; CDR3nt: TGTGCCGCAGGGCCTTCTAACTATGGCTACACCTTC; CDR3aa: CAAGPSNYGYTF
abundance: -; len: 12; j_gene: TRBJ1-2; v_gene: TRBV5-1; d_gene: TRBD1; CDR3nt: TGCGCCAGCAGCTTGCAGGGGGATGGCTACACCTTC; CDR3aa: CASSLQGDGYTF
abundance: -; len: 14; j_gene: TRBJ2-2; v_gene: TRBV19; d_gene: -; CDR3nt: TGTGCCAGTAGAAAAGGGGTGAACACCGGGGAGCTGTTTTTT; CDR3aa: CASRKGVNTGELFF
abundance: -; len: 16; j_gene: TRBJ2-1; v_gene: TRBV7-9; d_gene: -; CDR3nt: TGTGCCAGCAGCTTTAGGAGGCTCCAAGCCGAAAATGAGCAGTTCTTC; CDR3aa: CASSFRRLQAENEQFF
abundance: few; len: 13; j_gene: TRBJ1-2; v_gene: TRBV25-1; d_gene: TRBD1; CDR3nt: TGTGCCAGCAGCCTCGGGACAGGGCATGGCTACACCTTC; CDR3aa: CASSLGTGHGYTF
abundance: once; len: 16; j_gene: TRBJ2-1; v_gene: TRBV6-6; d_gene: TRBD1; CDR3nt: TGTGCCAGCAGTTACTCGGACAGGGGACTTATTAATGAGCAGTTCTTC; CDR3aa: CASSYSDRGLINEQFF
abundance: few; len: 17; j_gene: TRBJ2-7; v_gene: TRBV25-1; d_gene: TRBD1; CDR3nt: TGTGCCAGCAGTGAATCATGGGCCGGGACAGGGGGTAACGAGCAGTACTTC; CDR3aa: CASSESWAGTGGNEQYF
abundance: few; len: 16; j_gene: TRBJ1-3; v_gene: TRBV18; d_gene: -; CDR3nt: TGTGCCAGCTCACCTTCGGGAATTGACTCTGGAAACACCATATATTTT; CDR3aa: CASSPSGIDSGNTIYF
abundance: -; len: 15; j_gene: TRBJ2-5; v_gene: TRBV2; d_gene: TRBD2; CDR3nt: TGTGCCAGCACCCCCAGGACTAGCGGCCAAGAGACCCAGTACTTC; CDR3aa: CASTPRTSGQETQYF
abundance: -; len: 13; j_gene: TRBJ1-1; v_gene: TRBV18; d_gene: -; CDR3nt: TGTGCCAGCTCTCCCCAGGGGAACACTGAAGCTTTCTTT; CDR3aa: CASSPQGNTEAFF
abundance: -; len: 17; j_gene: TRBJ2-1; v_gene: TRBV25-1; d_gene: -; CDR3nt: TGTGCCAGCAGAGACACTACACCCTCCGGACTCGCATTGGGGCAGTTCTTC; CDR3aa: CASRDTTPSGLALGQFF
abundance: -; len: 13; j_gene: TRBJ2-7; v_gene: TRBV2; d_gene: -; CDR3nt: TGTGCCAGCAGTGAGGAGTTACAGGAGGAGCAGTACTTC; CDR3aa: CASSEELQEEQYF
abundance: -; len: 20; j_gene: TRBJ1-1; v_gene: TRBV6-1; d_gene: TRBD1; CDR3nt: TGTGCCAGCAGTGAAAGCAGGGGGCCCTCCACCTTCAACATGAACACTGAAGCTTTCTTT; CDR3aa: CASSESRGPSTFNMNTEAFF
abundance: -; len: 15; j_gene: TRBJ1-3; v_gene: TRBV6-1; d_gene: -; CDR3nt: TGTGCCAGCATCATGACAAGTAACTCTGGAAACACCATATATTTT; CDR3aa: CASIMTSNSGNTIYF
abundance: -; len: 16; j_gene: TRBJ2-1; v_gene: TRBV19; d_gene: TRBD1; CDR3nt: TGTGCCAGTAGCGACCCCAGGGGGCGCGCCTACAATGAGCAGTTCTTC; CDR3aa: CASSDPRGRAYNEQFF
abundance: -; len: 15; j_gene: TRBJ1-2; v_gene: TRBV13; d_gene: -; CDR3nt: TGTGCCAGCAGCTTAGGGACAGGCGCTAACTATGGCTACACCTTC; CDR3aa: CASSLGTGANYGYTF
abundance: few; len: 15; j_gene: TRBJ1-4; v_gene: TRBV6-6; d_gene: -; CDR3nt: TGTGCCAGCAGTTCCCCGGCCAGCGTCGGTGAAAAACTGTTTTTT; CDR3aa: CASSSPASVGEKLFF
abundance: -; len: 17; j_gene: TRBJ2-2; v_gene: TRBV4-1; d_gene: TRBD2; CDR3nt: TGCGCCAGCAGCCAAGATGGCGGACTAGCGGCACGTGGGGAGCTGTTTTTT; CDR3aa: CASSQDGGLAARGELFF
abundance: -; len: 14; j_gene: TRBJ2-7; v_gene: TRBV4-1; d_gene: TRBD1; CDR3nt: TGCGCCAGCAGCCCGAGCACAGGGGGCTACGAGCAGTACTTC; CDR3aa: CASSPSTGGYEQYF
abundance: -; len: 17; j_gene: TRBJ1-2; v_gene: TRBV28; d_gene: -; CDR3nt: TGTGCCAGCACCGTGAGCCCGGGTGGACAAACTAACTATGGCTACACCTTC; CDR3aa: CASTVSPGGQTNYGYTF
abundance: -; len: 17; j_gene: TRBJ2-7; v_gene: TRBV5-4; d_gene: TRBD2; CDR3nt: TGTGCCAGCAGCTCCGCCCCCTTGACTAGCGGGGGCTACGAGCAGTACTTC; CDR3aa: CASSSAPLTSGGYEQYF
abundance: -; len: 15; j_gene: TRBJ2-2; v_gene: TRBV2; d_gene: TRBD1; CDR3nt: TGTGCCAGCAGTGACGGGACAGGGCGAACCGGGGAGCTGTTTTTT; CDR3aa: CASSDGTGRTGELFF
abundance: -; len: 18; j_gene: TRBJ2-7; v_gene: TRBV11-2; d_gene: -; CDR3nt: TGTGCCAGCAGCCCGATTTCTTTGTCCAGACTGAGATCCTACGAGCAGTACTTC; CDR3aa: CASSPISLSRLRSYEQYF
abundance: -; len: 15; j_gene: TRBJ1-3; v_gene: TRBV28; d_gene: -; CDR3nt: TGTGCCAGCAGTTCCCCAGGGGCCTCTGGAAACACCATATATTTT; CDR3aa: CASSSPGASGNTIYF
abundance: -; len: 14; j_gene: TRBJ1-5; v_gene: TRBV27; d_gene: -; CDR3nt: TGTGCCAGCAGTTTCAGGGGCGGGAATCAGCCCCAGCATTTT; CDR3aa: CASSFRGGNQPQHF
abundance: -; len: 13; j_gene: TRBJ1-1; v_gene: TRBV7-8; d_gene: -; CDR3nt: TGTGCCAGCAGCCCCTACAGTAACACTGAAGCTTTCTTT; CDR3aa: CASSPYSNTEAFF
abundance: -; len: 14; j_gene: TRBJ2-2; v_gene: TRBV9; d_gene: TRBD1; CDR3nt: TGTGCCAGCAGCGGGGGGACAGGGGCCGGGGAGCTGTTTTTT; CDR3aa: CASSGGTGAGELFF
abundance: once; len: 15; j_gene: TRBJ1-4; v_gene: TRBV18; d_gene: -; CDR3nt: TGTGCCAGCTCAGATATGACAGCCGTTAATGAAAAACTGTTTTTT; CDR3aa: CASSDMTAVNEKLFF
abundance: few; len: 15; j_gene: TRBJ1-2; v_gene: TRBV7-2; d_gene: TRBD1; CDR3nt: TGTGCCAGCAGCTTCGCGACAGGGGATAACTATGGCTACACCTTC; CDR3aa: CASSFATGDNYGYTF
abundance: once; len: 16; j_gene: TRBJ1-6; v_gene: TRBV28; d_gene: TRBD1; CDR3nt: TGTGCCAGCAGTTTAATGGGACAGCTGTATAATTCACCCCTCCACTTT; CDR3aa: CASSLMGQLYNSPLHF
abundance: -; len: 15; j_gene: TRBJ1-2; v_gene: TRBV5-5; d_gene: -; CDR3nt: TGTGCCAGCAGCTTGGCGGCAGGGGTTAACTATGGCTACACCTTC; CDR3aa: CASSLAAGVNYGYTF
abundance: -; len: 19; j_gene: TRBJ2-7; v_gene: TRBV27; d_gene: TRBD1; CDR3nt: TGTGCCAGCAGTTTATCGAAGTTGTGGGGACAGGGGGCCCCAGACGAGCAGTACTTC; CDR3aa: CASSLSKLWGQGAPDEQYF
abundance: -; len: 14; j_gene: TRBJ2-3; v_gene: TRBV5-1; d_gene: -; CDR3nt: TGCGCCAGCAGCTTACTAGCTGTAACAGATACGCAGTATTTT; CDR3aa: CASSLLAVTDTQYF
abundance: -; len: 14; j_gene: TRBJ2-1; v_gene: TRBV29-1; d_gene: -; CDR3nt: TGCAGCGTCCGAAGCCGGGGCTCCTACAATGAGCAGTTCTTC; CDR3aa: CSVRSRGSYNEQFF
abundance: -; len: 12; j_gene: TRBJ1-2; v_gene: TRBV25-1; d_gene: -; CDR3nt: TGTGCCAGCAGTGAATATGAGAGGGGCTACACCTTC; CDR3aa: CASSEYERGYTF
abundance: -; len: 14; j_gene: TRBJ1-1; v_gene: TRBV7-2; d_gene: -; CDR3nt: TGTGCCAGCAGCTCCCGGACGGGGGACACTGAAGCTTTCTTT; CDR3aa: CASSSRTGDTEAFF